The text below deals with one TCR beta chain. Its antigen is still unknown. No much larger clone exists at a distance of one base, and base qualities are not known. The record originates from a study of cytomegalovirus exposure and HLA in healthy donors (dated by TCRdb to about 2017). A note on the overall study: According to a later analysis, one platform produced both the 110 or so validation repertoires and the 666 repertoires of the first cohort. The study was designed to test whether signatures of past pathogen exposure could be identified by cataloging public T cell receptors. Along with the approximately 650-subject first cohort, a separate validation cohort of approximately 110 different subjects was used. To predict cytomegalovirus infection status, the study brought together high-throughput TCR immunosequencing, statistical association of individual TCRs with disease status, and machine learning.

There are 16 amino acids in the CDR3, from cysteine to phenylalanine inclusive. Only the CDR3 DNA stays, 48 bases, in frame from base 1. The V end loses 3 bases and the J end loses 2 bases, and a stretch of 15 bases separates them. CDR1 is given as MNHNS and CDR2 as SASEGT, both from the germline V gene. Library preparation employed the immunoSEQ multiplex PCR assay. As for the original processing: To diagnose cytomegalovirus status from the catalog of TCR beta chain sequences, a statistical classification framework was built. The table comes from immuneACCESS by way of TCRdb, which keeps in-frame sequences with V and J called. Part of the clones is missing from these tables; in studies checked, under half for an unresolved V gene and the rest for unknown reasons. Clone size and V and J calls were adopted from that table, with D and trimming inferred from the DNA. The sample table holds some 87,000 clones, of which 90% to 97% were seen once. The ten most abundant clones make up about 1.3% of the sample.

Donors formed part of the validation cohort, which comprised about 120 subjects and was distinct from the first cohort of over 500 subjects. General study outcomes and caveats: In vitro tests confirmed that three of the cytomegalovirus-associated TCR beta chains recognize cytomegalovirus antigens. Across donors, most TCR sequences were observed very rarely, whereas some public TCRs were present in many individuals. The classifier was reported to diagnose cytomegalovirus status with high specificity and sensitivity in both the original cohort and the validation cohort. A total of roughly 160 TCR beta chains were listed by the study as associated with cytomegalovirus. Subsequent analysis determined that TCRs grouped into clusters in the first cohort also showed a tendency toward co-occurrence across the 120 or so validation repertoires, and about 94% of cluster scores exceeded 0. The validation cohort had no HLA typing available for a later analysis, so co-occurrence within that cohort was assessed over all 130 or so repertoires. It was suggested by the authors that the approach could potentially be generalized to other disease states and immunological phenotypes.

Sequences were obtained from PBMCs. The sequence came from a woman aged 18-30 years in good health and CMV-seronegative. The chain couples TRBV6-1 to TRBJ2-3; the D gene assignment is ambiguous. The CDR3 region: CASSEYRLDYTDTQYF. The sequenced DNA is TGTGCCAGCAGTGAGTATCGGCTAGATTACACAGATACGCAGTATTTT.